Only one count was recorded for the clone carrying this T cell receptor (beta chain). Its antigen is not identified. It was patients with CD8+CD57+ cell expansion by flow cytometry who were chosen for sequencing. This sample was included in a study of CD8+CD57+ T cells in acquired aplastic anemia. This CDR3 spans 14 amino acids. The germline gives CDR1 SGDLS, CDR2 YYNGEE. V dropped 1 base and J dropped 5 bases, with 9 bases sitting between them. Whole-study findings and limits: Both patients and controls carried the same twenty-nine CD8+ CDR3 sequences.

The template used for profiling TCR beta VDJ and CDR3 was genomic DNA. One entry per CDR3 protein, called by TCRdb with MiXCR from the reads. The sample contains 120,000 or so distinct CDR3 sequences, over 55% of which appear only once. The V call is TRBV9, the J call TRBJ2-2, with D unresolved. Specimen: sorted CD4+, CD8+, or CD8+CD57+ T cells (not recorded which) from PBMCs. This sequence originates from a human donor with aplastic anemia. In nucleotides, the CDR3 is TGTGCCAGCAGCGTATATCTCGTAACCGGGGAGCTGTTTTTT. Translated: CASSVYLVTGELFF.